These 13 T cell receptor beta chains were all obtained from the same sample, sequenced in a study of cytomegalovirus exposure and HLA in healthy donors. Primers: 60 Vbeta forward and 13 Jbeta reverse. Method: immunoSEQ multiplex PCR; TCRdb's copy keeps in-frame clones and lacks some. The repertoire table contains 190,000 or so clones. Material: PBMCs. The receptors were gathered from a boy between 10 and 17 years old in good health and CMV-seronegative.

V gene TRBV19 combines with J gene TRBJ2-3; 10 positions match TRBD2. Germline CDR1 and CDR2: LNHDA and SQIVND (reference sequence). The CDR3 is made up of 17 amino acids. V lost 10 bases, J lost 7 bases, and 20 bases stayed unmatched. CDR3 in DNA: TGTGCCACCGAAGCCGTAGCGGGGGGACCGATGGGGTATACGCAGTATTTT. Translation: CATEAVAGGPMGYTQYF.

J is TRBJ1-1 and V is TRBV19; 8 nucleotides align to TRBD1. This CDR3 has 14 amino acids. Losses at the gene ends were 4 bases for V and 1 base for J; bases not matched to a gene: 2. The germline V gene has CDR1 LNHDA and CDR2 SQIVND (reference sequence). The CDR3 spells CASSTGTGNTEAFF. The CDR3 nucleotides read TGTGCCAGTAGTACCGGGACAGGGAACACTGAAGCTTTCTTT.

The J gene is TRBJ1-1, the V gene TRBV9; TRBD1 is a possible D gene (6 bases). This CDR3 is 16 amino acids long. Germline loops: CDR1 SGDLS, CDR2 YYNGEE. V was trimmed by 0 bases and J by 0 bases, leaving 12 bases between them. CDR3 in amino acids: CASSVGQGIMNTEAFF. CDR3 nucleotides: TGTGCCAGCAGCGTAGGTCAGGGGATCATGAACACTGAAGCTTTCTTT.

This sequence joins TRBV7-2 and TRBJ2-2; D is unclear. V was cut by 4 bases and J by 4 bases, with 4 bases left in between. Germline assignment: CDR1 SGHTA and CDR2 FQGNSA. The CDR3 covers 12 residues. CDR3 DNA: TGTGCCAGCAGCTACGGCACCGGGGAGCTGTTTTTT. Protein sequence: CASSYGTGELFF.

V is TRBV19 and J is TRBJ1-1; possible D gene TRBD1, 6 bases. Germline assignment: CDR1 LNHDA and CDR2 SQIVND (reference sequence). V dropped 6 bases and J dropped 3 bases, with 14 bases sitting between them. This CDR3 comprises 14 residues. Here the CDR3 DNA reads TGTGCCAGTAGCTTGGCAGGGGATTACACTGAAGCTTTCTTT. Translation gives CASSLAGDYTEAFF.

Here the CDR3 DNA reads TGTGCCAGCTCAGGACAGGTGGCTTACAATGAGCAGTTCTTC. Its translation: CASSGQVAYNEQFF. The chain is built from TRBV25-1 and TRBJ2-1, with TRBD1 matching 7 bases. Germline CDR1 and CDR2: MGHDK and SYGVNS. The CDR3 length is 14 residues. V was clipped by 8 bases and J by 4 bases; unmatched bases: 8.

V is TRBV6-6 and J is TRBJ1-2; D is uncertain. The CDR3 totals 13 residues. Germline values: CDR1 MNHNY, CDR2 SVGAGI (reference sequence). Trimming removed 7 bases at V and 3 bases at J, with 12 bases between. Written as DNA, the CDR3 is TGTGCCAGCAAGGATCACAGAGACTATGGCTACACCTTC. Translation gives CASKDHRDYGYTF.

The J gene is TRBJ1-3, the V gene TRBV5-1; 11 bases are shared with TRBD1. V gave up 2 bases and J gave up 2 bases; unmatched junction bases: 6. The CDR3 has 17 residues. Germline assignment: CDR1 SGHRS and CDR2 YFSETQ. In DNA form, the CDR3 reads TGCGCCAGCAGCTTTTCCGGGACAGGGGGAACTGGAAACACCATATATTTT. Translation: CASSFSGTGGTGNTIYF. Full variable domain (missing parts from reference TRBV5-1 and TRBJ1-3): KAGVTQTPRYLIKTRGQQVTLSCSPISGHRSVSWYQQTPGQGLQFLFEYFSETQRNKGNFPGRFSGRQFSNSRSEMNVSTLELGDSALYLCASSFSGTGGTGNTIYFGEGSWLTVV.

The chain combines TRBV28 with TRBJ2-7; the match to TRBD1 covers 8 bases. The germline V gene encodes CDR1 MDHEN and CDR2 SYDVKM. V shed 4 bases, J shed 6 bases, and the junction held 17 bases outside the gene matches. The CDR3 spans 17 residues. This CDR3 reads CASSSRGRLGRLGEQYF. CDR3 nucleotides: TGTGCCAGCAGTTCCAGGGGGCGGCTGGGCAGGCTGGGCGAGCAGTACTTC. Full variable domain (rest looked up from reference TRBV28 and TRBJ2-7): DVKVTQSSRYLVKRTGEKVFLECVQDMDHENMFWYRQDPGLGLRLIYFSYDVKMKEKGDIPEGYSVSREKKERFSLILESASTNQTSMYLCASSSRGRLGRLGEQYFGPGTRLTVT.

The chain is built from TRBV27 and TRBJ1-6; D possibly corresponds to TRBD1 (6 bases). The CDR3 runs to 16 residues. CDR1 is MNHEY and CDR2 is SMNVEV in the germline V gene (reference sequence). Trimming stripped 6 bases from V and 0 bases from J, with 12 bases between. The CDR3 nucleotides read TGTGCCAGCAGCCAAAGACAGGTCTCCTATAATTCACCCCTCCACTTT. It codes for CASSQRQVSYNSPLHF.

This chain connects TRBV28 to TRBJ1-3, with D perhaps matching TRBD1 (6 bases). Per the germline V gene, CDR1 is MDHEN and CDR2 is SYDVKM. Trimming removed 7 bases from V and 3 bases from J, with 13 bases in between. The CDR3 contains 14 residues. CDR3 protein: CASNSGQLGNTIYF. CDR3 DNA sequence: TGTGCCAGCAACAGTGGACAGCTTGGAAACACCATATATTTT.

The chain joins TRBV6-5 to TRBJ2-1; 10 bases map to TRBD1. The CDR3 runs 15 residues. Germline V gives CDR1 MNHEY, CDR2 SVGAGI. The trim removed 4 bases at V and 2 bases at J, leaving 2 bases unmatched. The CDR3 sequence is CASSSDRGTYNEQFF. The CDR3 DNA reads as TGTGCCAGCAGTTCGGACAGGGGGACCTACAATGAGCAGTTCTTC.

This chain links TRBV5-5 with TRBJ1-1; TRBD1 aligns across 8 bases. CDR3 size: 14 residues. J gave up 5 bases and V 7 bases, and 10 bases lay outside the gene matches. The germline CDR1 and CDR2 sequences are SGHKS and YYEKEE (reference sequence). CDR3 residues: CASGHGQGETEAFF. For the CDR3, the DNA is TGTGCCAGCGGACACGGACAGGGAGAAACTGAAGCTTTCTTT.